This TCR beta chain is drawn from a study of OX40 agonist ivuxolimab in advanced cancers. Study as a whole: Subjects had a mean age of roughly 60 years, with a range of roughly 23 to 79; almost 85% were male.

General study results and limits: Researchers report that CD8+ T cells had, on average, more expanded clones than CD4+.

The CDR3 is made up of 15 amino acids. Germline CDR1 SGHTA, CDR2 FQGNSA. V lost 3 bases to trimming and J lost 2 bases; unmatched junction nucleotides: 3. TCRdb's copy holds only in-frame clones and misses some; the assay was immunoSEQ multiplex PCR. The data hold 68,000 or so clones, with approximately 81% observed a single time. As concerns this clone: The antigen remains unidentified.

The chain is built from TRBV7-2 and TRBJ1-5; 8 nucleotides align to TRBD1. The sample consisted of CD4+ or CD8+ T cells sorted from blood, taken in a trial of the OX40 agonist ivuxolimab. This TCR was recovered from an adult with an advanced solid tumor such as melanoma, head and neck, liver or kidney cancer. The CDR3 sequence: CASSLQGAGNQPQHF. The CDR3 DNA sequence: TGTGCCAGCAGCTTGCAGGGGGCCGGCAATCAGCCCCAGCATTTT. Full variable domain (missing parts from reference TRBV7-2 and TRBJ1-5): GAGVSQSPSNKVTEKGKDVELRCDPISGHTALYWYRQSLGQGLEFLIYFQGNSAPDKSGLPSDRFSAERTGGSVSTLTIQRTQQEDSAVYLCASSLQGAGNQPQHFGDGTRLSIL.